The 27 T cell receptor beta chains reported below all come from one sample, sequenced in a study of T-cell memory formation after mild COVID-19. TCRdb itself ran the 5' RACE reads through MiXCR, one entry per CDR3 protein. Of over 450,000 distinct CDR3 sequences listed, approximately 20% are singletons. Sequencing input: PBMCs or a T cell subset sorted from them (not recorded which). The source is an adult woman who had mild COVID-19 (a few samples of this study predate the infection). Cell type and time point are not known.

V gene TRBV27 combines with J gene TRBJ2-3; 13 bases are a match to TRBD2. V trimming: 0 bases; J trimming: 2 bases; junction bases outside the gene matches: 5. Germline lookup yields CDR1 MNHEY and CDR2 SMNVEV (reference sequence). The CDR3 is 18 residues long. The CDR3, as DNA: TGTGCCAGCAGTTTATCCCGACTAGCGGGGGGATACACAGATACGCAGTATTTT. It codes for CASSLSRLAGGYTDTQYF.

The rearrangement links TRBV24-1 to TRBJ2-1; D might be TRBD2 (5 bases). The ends were cut back, 7 bases at V and 0 bases at J, with 12 bases in the middle. CDR1 is KGHDR and CDR2 is SFDVKD in the germline V gene. The CDR3 runs to 15 residues. CDR3 loop: CATSARGSSYNEQFF. The CDR3 coding sequence is TGTGCCACCAGCGCTCGGGGATCCTCCTACAATGAGCAGTTCTTC.

This clonotype has more than one count but fewer than ten. CDR3 loop: CASSLGTSGGNVNEQFF. In DNA, the CDR3 is TGTGCCAGCAGCTTAGGGACTAGCGGGGGGAATGTTAATGAGCAGTTCTTC. The chain carries TRBV5-4 and TRBJ2-1; 15 bases match TRBD2. The CDR3 runs 17 residues. Trimming took 2 bases from V and 7 from J; bases not matched to a gene: 7. Germline CDR1 and CDR2: SGHNT and YYREEE (reference sequence).

The chain combines TRBV19 with TRBJ1-1; a weak D match, TRBD1 (6 bases). Germline values: CDR1 LNHDA, CDR2 SQIVND (reference sequence). The CDR3 covers 15 residues. The germline V and J ends were trimmed by 3 bases and 3 bases, with 14 bases remaining between them. The CDR3 reads CASSMGRGLDTEAFF. CDR3 nucleotide sequence: TGTGCCAGTAGTATGGGCCGGGGGCTAGACACTGAAGCTTTCTTT.

The J gene is TRBJ1-2, the V gene TRBV7-6, with TRBD1 as a possible D gene (6 bases). CDR1 and CDR2 from the germline V gene are SGHVS and FNYEAQ. The V gene lost 5 bases and the J gene lost 6 bases, with 13 bases spanning the gap. The CDR3 runs to 13 residues. The CDR3 coding sequence is TGTGCCAGCAGCCCCGGGACATTTAATGGCTACACCTTC. This gives the protein CASSPGTFNGYTF. Full variable domain (rest looked up from reference TRBV7-6 and TRBJ1-2): GAGVSQSPRYKVTKRGQDVALRCDPISGHVSLYWYRQALGQGPEFLTYFNYEAQQDKSGLPNDRFSAERPEGSISTLTIQRTEQRDSAMYRCASSPGTFNGYTFGSGTRLTVV.

V and J are TRBV7-2 and TRBJ2-2; TRBD2 agrees at 16 bases. CDR1 and CDR2 (germline): SGHTA, FQGNSA. After removal of 6 bases from V and 6 bases from J, the junction contained 10 bases not matched to a gene. The CDR3 covers 18 residues. The CDR3 sequence is CASSFQGLAGGPAGELFF. The CDR3, as DNA: TGTGCCAGCAGTTTCCAGGGACTAGCGGGAGGGCCCGCCGGGGAGCTGTTTTTT.

The chain combines TRBV29-1 with TRBJ2-7, with TRBD1 identical over 9 bases. The CDR3 totals 14 residues. The germline gives CDR1 SQVTM, CDR2 ANQGSEA. V lost 4 bases and J lost 5; bases outside the gene matches: 9. The CDR3 DNA is TGCAGCGTTGCTCTCGGGACAGGGATGAACGAGCAGTACTTC. Translating it yields CSVALGTGMNEQYF.

This clonotype was seen only a few times. The chain is built from TRBV12-3 or TRBV12-4 and TRBJ1-1; the D is unclear. The CDR3 has 18 residues. V lost 3 bases and J 5 bases, leaving 25 bases between the germline ends. CDR3 amino acids: CASSFSTSSRRSRTEAFF. The CDR3, as DNA: TGTGCCAGCAGTTTCTCAACATCTTCTCGCCGTTCGAGAACTGAAGCTTTCTTT.

The V and J genes are TRBV4-1 and TRBJ1-4; 10 bases match TRBD1. Germline trimming cut 3 bases from V and 3 bases from J; bases unmatched to any gene: 7. The CDR3 runs 17 residues. The germline V gene has CDR1 MGHRA and CDR2 YSYEKL. Here the CDR3 reads CASSHPGTGASNEKLFF. CDR3 nucleotides: TGCGCCAGCAGCCACCCCGGGACAGGGGCCTCTAATGAAAAACTGTTTTTT.

This clonotype has a handful of counts. The chain is built from TRBV24-1 and TRBJ2-1; D is unresolved. V lost 5 bases and J 8 bases, leaving 9 bases between the germline ends. This CDR3 comprises 12 residues. Germline values: CDR1 KGHDR, CDR2 SFDVKD. CDR3 amino acids: CATSVFGDEQFF. DNA of the CDR3: TGTGCCACCAGTGTTTTTGGAGATGAGCAGTTCTTC.

The V gene is TRBV3-1, the J gene TRBJ2-7; tentative D call: TRBD1 (5 bases). Germline V lookup: CDR1 LGHDT, CDR2 YNNKEL (reference sequence). This CDR3 has 13 residues. Trimming removed 3 bases at V and 3 bases at J, with 9 bases between. The CDR3 DNA sequence: TGTGCCAGCAGCCATAAGACAGACTACGAGCAGTACTTC. Translated: CASSHKTDYEQYF.

The CDR3 coding sequence is TGTGCCAGCAGCGTAGATGGCTCCTACAATGAGCAGTTCTTC. Encoded protein: CASSVDGSYNEQFF. The chain carries TRBV9 and TRBJ2-1; no firm D call. Per the germline V gene, CDR1 is SGDLS and CDR2 is YYNGEE. The CDR3 contains 14 residues. Trimming cost V 0 bases and J 0 bases, with 4 bases left between them.

The V call is TRBV6-6, the J call TRBJ2-7; D not certain. The CDR3 totals 14 residues. CDR1 is MNHNY, CDR2 SVGAGI, per germline (reference sequence). V was pared by 0 bases and J by 6 bases, with 12 bases between. DNA for the CDR3: TGTGCCAGCAGTTACTCGGGCCGATGGGGCGAGCAGTACTTC. Amino acids: CASSYSGRWGEQYF.

Only a few counts were recorded for this clonotype. The rearrangement joins TRBV20-1 to TRBJ2-3, with 7 positions matching TRBD2. The V and J ends lost 0 bases and 7 bases, in that order; junction bases with no gene match: 4. CDR3 length equals 13 residues. The V gene's germline CDR1 is DFQATT and CDR2 SNEGSKA (reference sequence). The CDR3: CSARDRGGNTQYF. CDR3 bases: TGCAGTGCTAGAGATCGCGGGGGAAATACGCAGTATTTT.

The gene calls are TRBV3-1 and TRBJ2-7; D remains ambiguous. This CDR3 region has 14 residues. V was trimmed by 0 bases and J by 7 bases, leaving 13 bases between them. The germline V gene has CDR1 LGHDT and CDR2 YNNKEL (reference sequence). CDR3 DNA sequence: TGTGCCAGCAGCCAAGAAGTTACCTCATCGGAGCAGTACTTC. Residues: CASSQEVTSSEQYF.

For the CDR3, the DNA is TGTGCCAGCAAGACTGGGCACGAGCAGTACTTC. Protein: CASKTGHEQYF. The V call is TRBV27, the J call TRBJ2-7; D call uncertain. In germline, CDR1 is MNHEY, CDR2 SMNVEV (reference sequence). There are 11 residues in the CDR3. The ends were cut back, 7 bases at V and 5 bases at J, with 9 bases in the middle.

The CDR3 bases are TGTGCCAGCAGCTTGCTAGGGGTGGGGGAGCAAAAGCAGTACTTC. Translation: CASSLLGVGEQKQYF. The rearrangement links TRBV5-6 to TRBJ2-7; perhaps D is TRBD1 or TRBD2 (5 bases each). V was cut by 1 base and J by 8 bases, with 19 bases left in between. CDR1 and CDR2 from the germline V gene are SGHDT and YYEEEE. CDR3 length equals 15 residues.

This clonotype was counted a few times. The chain recombines TRBV7-9 with TRBJ2-5; D might be TRBD2 (6 bases). Trimming took off 5 bases at V and 5 bases at J, with 15 bases between the two ends. Germline V gene sequence: CDR1 SEHNR, CDR2 FQNEAQ (reference sequence). The CDR3 consists of 14 residues. The chain's CDR3 is CASSPRWGVETQYF. CDR3 nucleotide sequence: TGTGCCAGCAGCCCCCGGTGGGGGGTGGAGACCCAGTACTTC.

There are many counts of this clonotype. V gene TRBV25-1 combines with J gene TRBJ2-3; D perhaps matches TRBD2 (5 bases). V lost 0 bases to trimming and J lost 0 bases, with 16 bases between them. There are 18 residues in the CDR3. Germline CDR1 reads MGHDK; CDR2 reads SYGVNS. The CDR3 nucleotides are TGTGCCAGCAGTGAATATTTGTCTAGCAGCCCGAGCACAGATACGCAGTATTTT. It codes for CASSEYLSSSPSTDTQYF. Combining the CDR3 with reference TRBV25-1 and TRBJ2-3 gives the whole variable domain EADIYQTPRYLVIGTGKKITLECSQTMGHDKMYWYQQDPGMELHLIHYSYGVNSTEKGDLSSESTVSRIRTEHFPLTLESARPSHTSQYLCASSEYLSSSPSTDTQYFGPGTRLTVL.

This clonotype was found a few times. V usage is TRBV20-1 and J usage is TRBJ1-5; no reliable D call. Deletions cut 8 bases from V and 2 bases from J, with 10 bases between. Looked up from germline, CDR1 is DFQATT and CDR2 is SNEGSKA (reference sequence). CDR3 length: 12 residues. The CDR3 protein is CSLVGGNQPQHF. CDR3 sequence (DNA): TGCAGTTTAGTGGGCGGCAATCAGCCCCAGCATTTT.

This clonotype was picked up a small number of times. The chain has TRBV3-1 and TRBJ1-4, with D possibly matching TRBD1 (5 bases). Trimming left V 4 bases short and J 8 bases short, with 17 bases between. Germline CDR1 is LGHDT and CDR2 is YNNKEL (reference sequence). The CDR3 is 15 residues long. Written as DNA, the CDR3 is TGTGCCAGCAGCCCCGACAGATCCAAGGGGGAAAAACTGTTTTTT. Protein: CASSPDRSKGEKLFF.

This clonotype came up a few times. J is TRBJ2-7 and V is TRBV7-9; D ambiguous. V was trimmed by 3 bases and J by 7 bases, leaving 13 bases between them. The CDR3 sequence is 13 residues long. The germline V gene has CDR1 SEHNR and CDR2 FQNEAQ (reference sequence). The chain's CDR3 is CASSFPLTEEQYF. The CDR3 DNA follows: TGTGCCAGCAGCTTCCCTCTAACGGAAGAGCAGTACTTC.

This clonotype has just a few counts. J is TRBJ2-3 and V is TRBV18, with D unresolved. The CDR3 covers 16 residues. Germline values: CDR1 KGHSH, CDR2 LQKENI. V was clipped by 0 bases and J by 5 bases, with 15 bases between them. The CDR3 is CASSPPNPTYVDTQYF. CDR3 coding DNA: TGTGCCAGCTCACCACCGAACCCTACATACGTAGATACGCAGTATTTT.

The DNA for the CDR3 is TGTGCCAGCAGCTTAGTCGGTCCGGTGGAGGAGACCCAGTACTTC. It specifies CASSLVGPVEETQYF. This chain connects TRBV11-2 to TRBJ2-5, with D uncertain. From germline, CDR1 is SGHAT and CDR2 FQNNGV. V was clipped by 1 base and J by 5 bases, with 14 bases between them. CDR3 length equals 15 residues.

Only a few counts were recorded for this clonotype. This rearrangement joins TRBV6-1 to TRBJ2-5; TRBD2 matches 14 bases. The V gene's germline CDR1 is MNHNS and CDR2 SASEGT. Trimming removed 2 bases from V and 2 bases from J; junction bases left unmatched: 1. The CDR3 contains 16 residues. The CDR3 region is CASSEWTSGGQETQYF. The CDR3 coding sequence is TGTGCCAGCAGTGAATGGACTAGCGGGGGGCAAGAGACCCAGTACTTC.

The V gene is TRBV11-2, the J gene TRBJ2-1; 8 positions match TRBD2. The CDR3 spans 16 residues. Germline lookup yields CDR1 SGHAT and CDR2 FQNNGV. V was pared by 6 bases and J by 5 bases, with 12 bases of the junction left unmatched. In nucleotides, the CDR3 is TGTGCCAGCAGTTCATTAATCGGGAGGGCCAACAATGAGCAGTTCTTC. Amino acid sequence: CASSSLIGRANNEQFF.

This clonotype has a handful of counts. V gene TRBV11-1 combines with J gene TRBJ2-1; 15 nucleotides match TRBD2. With V trimmed by 1 base and J by 9 bases, 4 bases remained unmatched. Germline lookup yields CDR1 SGHAT and CDR2 FQDESV (reference sequence). There are 16 residues in the CDR3. CDR3 DNA: TGTGCCAGCAGCTTAGGGGGACTAGCGGGAGGCGGTGAGCAGTTCTTC. Its translation: CASSLGGLAGGGEQFF.